This is a list of T cell receptor beta chains from one sample in a study of blood T cell repertoires in COVID-19. The repertoire was sequenced with immunoSEQ multiplex PCR; TCRdb's copy has only in-frame clones and lacks some. There are 250,000 to 300,000 clones in the sample; approximately 89% occur only once, and 5.5% to 8% lies in the top ten. Sequencing input: peripheral blood. The receptor set was obtained from a woman aged 30 to 39 who had recovered from COVID-19. CDR3s include the opening cysteine and the closing phenylalanine or tryptophan. The D gene is left open where the match is weak. Clone size is stated in some rows and not others, as once, few, many or a class when expanded.

TRBJ1-4	TRBV4-1	-	-	TGCGCCAGCAGCCAAGATATCAGGAATGAAAAACTGTTTTTT	CASSQDIRNEKLFF
TRBJ1-2	TRBV7-2	-	TRBD1	TGTGCCAGCAGCGGACAGGCGGGACACATGGTAAACTATGGCTACACCTTC	CASSGQAGHMVNYGYTF
TRBJ2-4	TRBV24-1	-	-	TGTGCCACCGGCAGGGCCGACCAGGCCAAAAACATTCAGTACTTC	CATGRADQAKNIQYF
TRBJ2-7	TRBV7-9	-	TRBD1	TGTGCCAGCAGCTCGTACCGGGACAGGGGACTCTACGAGCAGTACTTC	CASSSYRDRGLYEQYF
TRBJ1-2	TRBV5-1	-	-	TGCGCCAGCAGCCCGAACGAACAGGGCTATGGCTACACCTTC	CASSPNEQGYGYTF
TRBJ1-2	TRBV18	once	TRBD1	TGTGCCAGCTCACCAAATTCTTTGACAGGGGCCGACTATGGCTACACCTTC	CASSPNSLTGADYGYTF
TRBJ2-2	TRBV30	-	-	TGTGCCTGGAGTGTATACAAGGCTGTGAATTGGGGGGCCGGGGAGCTGTTTTTT	CAWSVYKAVNWGAGELFF
TRBJ1-5	TRBV2	-	-	TGTGCCAGCACCGGCAGGGTCAATCAGCCCCAGCATTTT	CASTGRVNQPQHF
TRBJ2-3	TRBV28	-	TRBD1	TGTGCCAGCAGGGCAGGGGGCTACACAGATACGCAGTATTTT	CASRAGGYTDTQYF
TRBJ2-7	TRBV7-3	once	-	TGTGCCAGCAGCTCCAACCCTCGGGGTGGCGAGCAGTACTTC	CASSSNPRGGEQYF
TRBJ1-1	TRBV20-1	-	-	TGCAGTGCTAGTAGGCAGGGAAACACTGAAGCTTTCTTT	CSASRQGNTEAFF
TRBJ2-3	TRBV5-1	-	-	TGCGCCAGCAGCTTAGCTACAGGGCCAGATACGCAGTATTTT	CASSLATGPDTQYF
TRBJ2-2	TRBV5-5	-	-	TGTGCCAGCAGCTTGATGGCACCCGGGGAGCTGTTTTTT	CASSLMAPGELFF
TRBJ1-4	TRBV6-6	-	-	TGTGCCAGCACCGAGCTTAGAGAAAAACTGTTTTTT	CASTELREKLFF